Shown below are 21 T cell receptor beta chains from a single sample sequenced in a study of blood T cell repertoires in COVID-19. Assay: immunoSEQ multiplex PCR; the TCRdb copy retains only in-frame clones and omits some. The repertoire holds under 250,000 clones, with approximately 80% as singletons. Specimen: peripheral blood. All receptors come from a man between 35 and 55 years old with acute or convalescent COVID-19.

The CDR3: CASSYPGGVGTEAFF. The DNA for the CDR3 is TGTGCCAGCAGTTACCCAGGGGGCGTCGGCACTGAAGCTTTCTTT. The J gene is TRBJ1-1, the V gene TRBV6-6; 8 nucleotides match TRBD1. CDR3 length: 15 amino acids. Per the germline V gene, CDR1 is MNHNY and CDR2 is SVGAGI (reference sequence). V shed 2 bases and J 4 bases; nucleotides not matched to a gene: 6.

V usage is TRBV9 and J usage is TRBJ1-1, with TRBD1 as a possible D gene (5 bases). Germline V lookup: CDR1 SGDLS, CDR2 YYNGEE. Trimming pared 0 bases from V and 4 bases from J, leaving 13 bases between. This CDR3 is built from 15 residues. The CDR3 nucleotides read TGTGCCAGCAGCGTAGGCCGTAGGGGAAGCACTGAAGCTTTCTTT. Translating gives CASSVGRRGSTEAFF.

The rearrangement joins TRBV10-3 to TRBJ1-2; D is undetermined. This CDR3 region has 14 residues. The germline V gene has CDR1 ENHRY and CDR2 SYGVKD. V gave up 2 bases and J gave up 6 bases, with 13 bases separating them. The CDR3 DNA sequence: TGTGCCATCAGTGAGAGTCGGGGATCGGATGGCTACACCTTC. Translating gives CAISESRGSDGYTF.

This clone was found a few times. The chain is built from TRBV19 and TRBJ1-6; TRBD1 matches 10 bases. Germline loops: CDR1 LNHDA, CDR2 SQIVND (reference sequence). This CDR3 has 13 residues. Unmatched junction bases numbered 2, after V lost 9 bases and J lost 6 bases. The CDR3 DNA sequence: TGTGCCAGCCGGGACAGGGGTAATTCACCCCTCCACTTT. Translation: CASRDRGNSPLHF. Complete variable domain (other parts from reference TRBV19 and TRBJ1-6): DGGITQSPKYLFRKEGQNVTLSCEQNLNHDAMYWYRQDPGQGLRLIYYSQIVNDFQKGDIAEGYSVSREKKESFPLTVTSAQKNPTAFYLCASRDRGNSPLHFGNGTRLTVT.

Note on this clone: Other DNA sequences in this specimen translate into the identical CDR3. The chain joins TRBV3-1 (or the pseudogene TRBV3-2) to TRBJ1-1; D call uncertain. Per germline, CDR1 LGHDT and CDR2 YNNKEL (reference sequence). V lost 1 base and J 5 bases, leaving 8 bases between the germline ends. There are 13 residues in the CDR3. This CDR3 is CASSQVVETEAFF. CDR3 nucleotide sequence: TGTGCCAGCAGCCAAGTGGTAGAGACTGAAGCTTTCTTT.

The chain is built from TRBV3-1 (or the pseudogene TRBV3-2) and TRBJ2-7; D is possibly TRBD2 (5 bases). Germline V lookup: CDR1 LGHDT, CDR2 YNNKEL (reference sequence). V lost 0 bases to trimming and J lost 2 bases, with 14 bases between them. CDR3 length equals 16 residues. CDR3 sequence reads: CASSQDLVGAAYEQYF. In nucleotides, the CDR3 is TGTGCCAGCAGCCAAGATTTGGTGGGAGCTGCCTACGAGCAGTACTTC.

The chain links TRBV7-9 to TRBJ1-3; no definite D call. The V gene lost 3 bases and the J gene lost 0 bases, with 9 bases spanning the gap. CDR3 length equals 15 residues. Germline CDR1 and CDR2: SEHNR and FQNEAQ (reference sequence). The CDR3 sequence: CASSFLRNSGNTIYF. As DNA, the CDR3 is TGTGCCAGCAGCTTTCTCAGGAACTCTGGAAACACCATATATTTT.

The CDR3 DNA reads TGTGCCAGCAGCCCATCTAGCGATAGCACAGATACGCAGTATTTT. The encoded protein is CASSPSSDSTDTQYF. The rearrangement joins TRBV3-1 (or the pseudogene TRBV3-2) to TRBJ2-3; D possibly corresponds to TRBD2 (6 bases). V lost 4 bases and J 0 bases, leaving 11 bases between the germline ends. CDR3 size: 15 residues. Germline CDR1 and CDR2: LGHDT and YNNKEL (reference sequence).

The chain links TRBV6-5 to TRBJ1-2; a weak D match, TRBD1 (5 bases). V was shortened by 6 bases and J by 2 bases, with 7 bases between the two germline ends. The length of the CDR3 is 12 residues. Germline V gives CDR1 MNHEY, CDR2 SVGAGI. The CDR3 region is CASRTVNYGYTF. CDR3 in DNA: TGTGCCAGCAGGACAGTCAACTATGGCTACACCTTC.

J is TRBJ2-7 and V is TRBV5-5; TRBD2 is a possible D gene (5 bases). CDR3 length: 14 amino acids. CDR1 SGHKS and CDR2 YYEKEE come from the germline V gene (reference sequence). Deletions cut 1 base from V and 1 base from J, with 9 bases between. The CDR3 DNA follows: TGTGCCAGCAGCTTGCGGGGTGTTTCCTACGAGCAGTACTTC. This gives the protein CASSLRGVSYEQYF.

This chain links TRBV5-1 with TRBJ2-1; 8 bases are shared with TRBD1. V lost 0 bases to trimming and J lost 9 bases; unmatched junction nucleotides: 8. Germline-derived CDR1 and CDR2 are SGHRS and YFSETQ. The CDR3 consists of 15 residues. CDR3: CASSLGQGSGSEQFF. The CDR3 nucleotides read TGCGCCAGCAGCTTGGGACAGGGGTCTGGGAGTGAGCAGTTCTTC.

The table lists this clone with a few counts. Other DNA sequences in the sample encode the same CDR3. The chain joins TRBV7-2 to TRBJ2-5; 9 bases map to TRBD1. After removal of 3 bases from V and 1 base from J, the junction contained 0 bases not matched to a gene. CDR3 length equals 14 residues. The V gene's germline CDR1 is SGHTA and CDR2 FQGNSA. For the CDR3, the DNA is TGTGCCAGCAGCTTGACAGGGGGCCAAGAGACCCAGTACTTC. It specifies CASSLTGGQETQYF. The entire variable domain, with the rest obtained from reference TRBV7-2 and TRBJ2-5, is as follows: GAGVSQSPSNKVTEKGKDVELRCDPISGHTALYWYRQSLGQGLEFLIYFQGNSAPDKSGLPSDRFSAERTGGSVSTLTIQRTQQEDSAVYLCASSLTGGQETQYFGPGTRLLVL.

This CDR3 reads CASGPGTGRGNEQFF. CDR3 nucleotides: TGTGCTAGTGGTCCGGGGACAGGGAGAGGCAATGAGCAGTTCTTC. The chain carries TRBV12-5 and TRBJ2-1; 9 bases are shared with TRBD1. The germline V gene has CDR1 LGHNT and CDR2 FRNRAP. The V segment lost 5 bases and the J segment 6 bases; nucleotides outside the gene matches: 8. The CDR3 has 15 residues.

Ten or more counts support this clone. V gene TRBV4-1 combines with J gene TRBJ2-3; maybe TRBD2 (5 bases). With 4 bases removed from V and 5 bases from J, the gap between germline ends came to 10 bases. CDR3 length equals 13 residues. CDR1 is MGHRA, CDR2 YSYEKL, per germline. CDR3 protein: CASSRPGEDTQYF. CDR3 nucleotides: TGCGCCAGCAGCCGCCCCGGGGAAGATACGCAGTATTTT.

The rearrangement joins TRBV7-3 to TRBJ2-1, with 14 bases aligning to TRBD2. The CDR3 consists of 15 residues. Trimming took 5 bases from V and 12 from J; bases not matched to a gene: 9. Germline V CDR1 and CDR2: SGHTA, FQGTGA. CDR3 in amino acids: CASSLTGTSGSPQFF. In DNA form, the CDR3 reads TGTGCCAGCAGCCTGACCGGGACTAGCGGGAGTCCGCAGTTCTTC.

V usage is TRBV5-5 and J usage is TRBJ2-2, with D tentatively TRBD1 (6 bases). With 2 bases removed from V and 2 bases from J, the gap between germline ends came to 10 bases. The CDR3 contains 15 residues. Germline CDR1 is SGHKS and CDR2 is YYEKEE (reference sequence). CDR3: CASSFGTSNTGELFF. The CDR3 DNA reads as TGTGCCAGCAGCTTTGGGACATCCAACACCGGGGAGCTGTTTTTT.

The CDR3 region is CASSQDATSGSTDTQYF. The DNA for the CDR3 is TGCGCCAGCAGCCAAGATGCCACTAGCGGGAGCACAGATACGCAGTATTTT. The chain combines TRBV4-3 with TRBJ2-3, with TRBD2 matching 9 bases. Germline V gene sequence: CDR1 LGHNA, CDR2 YSLEER. V lost 0 bases and J lost 0; bases outside the gene matches: 4. The CDR3 totals 17 residues.

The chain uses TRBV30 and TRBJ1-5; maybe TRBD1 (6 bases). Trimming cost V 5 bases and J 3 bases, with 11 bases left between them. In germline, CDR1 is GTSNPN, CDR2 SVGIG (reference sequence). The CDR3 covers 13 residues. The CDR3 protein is CAWDDRNNQPQHF. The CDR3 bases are TGTGCCTGGGACGACAGGAACAATCAGCCCCAGCATTTT.

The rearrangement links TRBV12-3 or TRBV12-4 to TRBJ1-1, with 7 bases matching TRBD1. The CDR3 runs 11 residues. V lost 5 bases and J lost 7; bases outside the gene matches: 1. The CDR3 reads CASSGDSEAFF. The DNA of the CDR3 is TGTGCCAGCAGTGGGGACAGTGAAGCTTTCTTT.

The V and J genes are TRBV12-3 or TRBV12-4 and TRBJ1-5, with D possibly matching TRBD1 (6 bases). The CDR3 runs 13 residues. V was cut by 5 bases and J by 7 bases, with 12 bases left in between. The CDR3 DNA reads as TGTGCCAGCAGTCCAGGGGTTTGGCAGCCCCAGCATTTT. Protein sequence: CASSPGVWQPQHF.

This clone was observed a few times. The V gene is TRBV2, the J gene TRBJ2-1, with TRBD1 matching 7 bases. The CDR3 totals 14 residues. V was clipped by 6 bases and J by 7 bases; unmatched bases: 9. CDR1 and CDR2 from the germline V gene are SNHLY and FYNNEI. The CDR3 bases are TGTGCCAGCAGCCGACAGGGATTTGGGAATGAGCAGTTCTTC. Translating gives CASSRQGFGNEQFF. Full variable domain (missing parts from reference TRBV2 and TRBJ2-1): EPEVTQTPSHQVTQMGQEVILRCVPISNHLYFYWYRQILGQKVEFLVSFYNNEISEKSEIFDDQFSVERPDGSNFTLKIRSTKLEDSAMYFCASSRQGFGNEQFFGPGTRLTVL.